Following are 31 T cell receptor beta chains from one sample sequenced in a study of patients and donors after allogeneic stem cell transplantation. Each CDR3 protein gets one entry after TCRdb re-called the RT-PCR reads with MiXCR. The data contain roughly 960,000 distinct CDR3 sequences, around 17% of them singletons. Sequenced input: blood, either unsorted or a sorted T cell fraction (not recorded which). These TCRs come from a human donor who was either an allogeneic HSCT recipient or a stem cell or donor lymphocyte infusion donor (not recorded which). It is not recorded whose cells these are; they may come from a transplant donor.

This chain connects TRBV4-1 to TRBJ2-7; TRBD2 agrees at 7 bases. This CDR3 has 13 amino acids. From germline, CDR1 is MGHRA and CDR2 YSYEKL. V trimming: 5 bases; J trimming: 3 bases; junction bases outside the gene matches: 4. CDR3 region: CASSGLGSYEQYF. The CDR3, as DNA: TGCGCCAGCAGCGGACTAGGTAGCTACGAGCAGTACTTC.

The rearrangement joins TRBV6-5 to TRBJ1-2; a possible D gene is TRBD1 (6 bases). From germline, CDR1 is MNHEY and CDR2 SVGAGI. The CDR3 is made up of 17 amino acids. Trimming removed 2 bases from V and 9 bases from J, with 25 bases in between. The CDR3 here is CASSYGPGTGPPVSYTF. CDR3 nucleotide sequence: TGTGCCAGCAGTTACGGGCCGGGAACAGGGCCCCCGGTCAGCTACACCTTC.

This clonotype has just a few counts. The gene calls are TRBV12-3 or TRBV12-4 and TRBJ1-1; D is possibly TRBD1 (5 bases). The V gene lost 6 bases and the J gene lost 1 base, with 12 bases spanning the gap. The CDR3 extends over 14 amino acids. DNA of the CDR3: TGTGCCAGCAGGTATGGGGGGGAGAACACTGAAGCTTTCTTT. Translation gives CASRYGGENTEAFF.

This clonotype has just a few counts. This chain connects TRBV14 to TRBJ2-1, with D perhaps TRBD1 (6 bases). Trimming took off 0 bases at V and 5 bases at J, with 11 bases between the two ends. This CDR3 contains 15 residues. CDR1 is SGHDN, CDR2 FVKESK, per germline. DNA of the CDR3: TGTGCCAGCAGCCAAGAATCGAGGGGGAACAATGAGCAGTTCTTC. It encodes CASSQESRGNNEQFF.

In this sample, this clonotype turned up a few times. The chain employs TRBV3-1 and TRBJ2-7; D is perhaps TRBD1 or TRBD2 (5 bases each). CDR3 size: 15 residues. The germline V and J ends were trimmed by 1 base and 1 base, with 11 bases remaining between them. Germline V lookup: CDR1 LGHDT, CDR2 YNNKEL (reference sequence). CDR3 residues: CASSQGGISSYEQYF. For the CDR3, the DNA is TGTGCCAGCAGCCAAGGGGGGATTTCATCCTACGAGCAGTACTTC.

This clonotype was seen ten or more times. This chain links TRBV5-1 with TRBJ1-1, with D unclear. This CDR3 spans 16 amino acids. Per the germline V gene, CDR1 is SGHRS and CDR2 is YFSETQ. V was pared by 3 bases and J by 0 bases, with 15 bases between. As DNA, the CDR3 is TGCGCCAGCAGCTGGCTGGGCGGAGACATGAACACTGAAGCTTTCTTT. Translating gives CASSWLGGDMNTEAFF.

This clonotype was counted between two and nine times. The genes are TRBV11-2 and TRBJ1-2; D possibly corresponds to TRBD1 (5 bases). Per germline, CDR1 SGHAT and CDR2 FQNNGV. The CDR3 runs to 15 residues. Trimming shortened V by 1 base and J by 4 bases, and 13 bases separated the two germline ends. CDR3 in DNA: TGTGCCAGCAGCTTAGGGGCAGGGAGCCCCTATGGCTACACCTTC. Translated, it gives CASSLGAGSPYGYTF.

V is TRBV2 and J is TRBJ2-2; 8 bases line up with TRBD2. Trimming cost V 6 bases and J 2 bases; bases outside gene matches: 5. CDR1 is SNHLY, CDR2 FYNNEI, per germline. The CDR3 contains 15 residues. The DNA for the CDR3 is TGTGCCAGCAGAGCCGGACTAGCAAACACCGGGGAGCTGTTTTTT. It is translated as CASRAGLANTGELFF.

This clonotype was picked up a small number of times. CDR3 nucleotides: TGTGCCAGCGCCCCGGGTAGCACTACGGAGACCCAGTACTTC. Encoded protein: CASAPGSTTETQYF. V is TRBV4-2 and J is TRBJ2-5; no clear D. The V gene's germline CDR1 is LGHNA and CDR2 YNFKEQ. V was pared by 8 bases and J by 5 bases, with 18 bases between. The CDR3 covers 14 residues.

The V gene is TRBV4-2, the J gene TRBJ2-1, with D tentatively TRBD1 (5 bases). Trimming cost V 1 base and J 3 bases, with 10 bases left between them. This CDR3 region has 15 residues. Per the germline V gene, CDR1 is LGHNA and CDR2 is YNFKEQ. The CDR3 loop is CASSQVLGVYNEQFF. DNA of the CDR3: TGTGCCAGCAGCCAAGTCCTAGGGGTCTACAATGAGCAGTTCTTC.

This clonotype has a handful of counts. The chain combines TRBV5-1 with TRBJ1-4; 10 nucleotides agree with TRBD1. This CDR3 is built from 16 residues. The germline V gene encodes CDR1 SGHRS and CDR2 YFSETQ. Trimming took 3 bases from V and 0 from J; bases not matched to a gene: 2. CDR3 region: CASSSGQGATNEKLFF. The CDR3 region has the DNA TGCGCCAGCAGCTCCGGACAGGGGGCAACTAATGAAAAACTGTTTTTT.

This clonotype was seen more than once but under ten times. The CDR3 spells CASTPGGPGSPLHF. The CDR3 bases are TGTGCCAGCACCCCGGGGGGGCCGGGATCACCCCTCCACTTT. The chain is built from TRBV27 and TRBJ1-6; TRBD1 is a possible D gene (6 bases). The V end was cut by 7 bases, the J end by 10 bases, with 17 bases between. There are 14 residues in the CDR3. In germline, CDR1 is MNHEY, CDR2 SMNVEV (reference sequence).

The table lists this clonotype with a few counts. The V gene is TRBV15, the J gene TRBJ2-2; maybe TRBD2 (5 bases). This CDR3 spans 17 amino acids. Germline V gives CDR1 LNHNV, CDR2 YYDKDF (reference sequence). V was clipped by 1 base and J by 5 bases, with 17 bases between them. CDR3 coding DNA: TGTGCCACCAGCAGAGGAATGGGAGCGGAAGGTACCGGGGAGCTGTTTTTT. Translation: CATSRGMGAEGTGELFF.

The J gene is TRBJ1-5, the V gene TRBV7-9, with 8 bases identical to TRBD1. Trimming at V came to 5 bases and at J to 4 bases, leaving 7 bases not matched to a gene. Germline assignment: CDR1 SEHNR and CDR2 FQNEAQ (reference sequence). The CDR3 loop spans 15 amino acids. CDR3 in DNA: TGTGCCAGCAGCATCGCAGGGGGCAGGAATCAGCCCCAGCATTTT. It translates to CASSIAGGRNQPQHF.

This chain uses TRBV6-2 or TRBV6-3 with TRBJ2-1, with TRBD1 matching 8 bases. The CDR3 contains 17 residues. V was pared by 4 bases and J by 8 bases, with 16 bases of the junction left unmatched. The germline gives CDR1 MNHEY, CDR2 SVGEGT. DNA of the CDR3: TGTGCCAGCAGTTTTCGGGGCGAGACAGGGGCGGTCCATGAGCAGTTCTTC. It encodes CASSFRGETGAVHEQFF.

This clonotype was recorded many times. The rearrangement uses TRBV12-3 or TRBV12-4 and TRBJ1-3; 7 bases map to TRBD1. V shed 1 base, J shed 0 bases, and the junction held 0 bases outside the gene matches. The CDR3 totals 15 residues. CDR3 coding DNA: TGTGCCAGCAGTTTAGGGGACAGCTCTGGAAACACCATATATTTT. Residues: CASSLGDSSGNTIYF.

This chain joins TRBV10-3 and TRBJ2-7; D not certain. The V end lost 6 bases, the J end lost 3 bases, and 12 bases lay between the germline ends. This CDR3 is 13 amino acids long. Germline CDR1 ENHRY, CDR2 SYGVKD. The CDR3 nucleotides read TGTGCCATCAGCCGACTGACGGACTACGAGCAGTACTTC. The encoded protein is CAISRLTDYEQYF.

This clonotype was picked up a small number of times. This chain connects TRBV30 to TRBJ2-7, with D uncertain. CDR1 is GTSNPN, CDR2 SVGIG, per germline (reference sequence). Trimming shortened V by 3 bases and J by 5 bases, and 8 bases separated the two germline ends. The CDR3 length is 11 residues. For the CDR3, the DNA is TGTGCCTGGAGGTCGGCGCACGAGCAGTACTTC. Its protein product is CAWRSAHEQYF.

This clonotype was seen a few times. The chain combines TRBV7-3 with TRBJ1-1; 8 bases align to TRBD1. The CDR3 is 14 amino acids. V lost 5 bases to trimming and J lost 6 bases; unmatched junction nucleotides: 8. Germline assignment: CDR1 SGHTA and CDR2 FQGTGA. CDR3 DNA: TGTGCCAGCAGCGCGCACACACAGGGGGCTGAAGCTTTCTTT. Translated: CASSAHTQGAEAFF.

This clonotype was seen a handful of times. The rearrangement joins TRBV9 to TRBJ1-2, with D possibly being TRBD1 (6 bases). This CDR3 is 17 amino acids long. The V end lost 4 bases, the J end lost 4 bases, and 23 bases lay between the germline ends. Germline-derived CDR1 and CDR2 are SGDLS and YYNGEE. CDR3 DNA sequence: TGTGCCAGCAGCCCCATGCGTCGGGACATCTCCATCTATGGCTACACCTTC. This codes for CASSPMRRDISIYGYTF.

CDR3 residues: CASSLYPPSGGRNTGELFF. CDR3 DNA sequence: TGTGCCAGCAGCCTTTACCCCCCTAGCGGGGGCCGGAACACCGGGGAGCTGTTTTTT. V usage is TRBV6-1 and J usage is TRBJ2-2; 10 bases fit TRBD2. The CDR3 length is 19 residues. J lost 1 base, V lost 6 bases, and 14 bases had no gene match. The germline gives CDR1 MNHNS, CDR2 SASEGT.

The rearrangement uses TRBV19 and TRBJ2-1; possibly TRBD1 for D (6 bases). Between the trimmed V and J ends, which lost 0 bases and 3 bases, there was a span of 12 bases. Germline values: CDR1 LNHDA, CDR2 SQIVND (reference sequence). CDR3 length: 16 residues. This CDR3 is CASSIDYEQGYNEQFF. CDR3 DNA: TGTGCCAGTAGTATAGATTACGAACAGGGCTACAATGAGCAGTTCTTC.

There are many counts of this clonotype. This chain links TRBV12-3 or TRBV12-4 with TRBJ1-5; TRBD1 is a possible D gene (6 bases). The V end lost 6 bases, the J end lost 5 bases, and 17 bases lay between the germline ends. CDR3 length equals 15 residues. DNA for the CDR3: TGTGCCAGCAGCTACGACAGGCTCGGAGATCAGCCCCAGCATTTT. It codes for CASSYDRLGDQPQHF.

For this clonotype: Mismatch with germline at one junction end may stem from a read error. The gene calls are TRBV5-1 and TRBJ1-1; 7 bases are shared with TRBD1. Per germline, CDR1 SGHRS and CDR2 YFSETQ. This CDR3 comprises 11 residues. DNA of the CDR3: TGCGCCAGCAGCTTGGCGGGACAGATCTGCTTT. Residues: CASSLAGQICF.

This rearrangement joins TRBV11-3 to TRBJ2-1, with D perhaps being TRBD1 or TRBD2 (6 bases each). Trimming stripped 1 base from V and 9 bases from J, with 19 bases between. The CDR3 has 16 amino acids. Germline assignment: CDR1 SGHNT and CDR2 YENEEA. CDR3 in amino acids: CASSLGGTIGGSEQFF. The CDR3 DNA reads TGTGCCAGCAGCTTAGGTGGGACAATCGGAGGGTCTGAGCAGTTCTTC.

In its sample, this clonotype was seen a few times. The chain combines TRBV20-1 with TRBJ2-7; 8 bases agree with TRBD1. Germline V CDR1 and CDR2: DFQATT, SNEGSKA (reference sequence). The CDR3 runs 14 residues. V shed 6 bases and J 0 bases; nucleotides not matched to a gene: 7. Here the CDR3 reads CSADDRGSSYEQYF. CDR3 DNA: TGCAGTGCAGACGACAGGGGAAGCTCCTACGAGCAGTACTTC.

This clonotype has a handful of counts. This rearrangement joins TRBV7-9 to TRBJ1-2, with D perhaps matching TRBD1 (6 bases). Germline lookup yields CDR1 SEHNR and CDR2 FQNEAQ (reference sequence). This CDR3 has 11 amino acids. The V end was cut by 8 bases, the J end by 6 bases, with 10 bases between. The CDR3 coding sequence is TGTGCCAGCCGGGGGCTCGATGGCTACACCTTC. Its translation: CASRGLDGYTF.

This clonotype was observed many times. V is TRBV29-1 and J is TRBJ2-1, with D perhaps TRBD1 (6 bases). The germline V gene encodes CDR1 SQVTM and CDR2 ANQGSEA. The CDR3 has 14 residues. V gave up 6 bases and J gave up 4 bases, with 16 bases separating them. The CDR3 region is CSVELRDTYNEQFF. DNA of the CDR3: TGCAGCGTGGAACTCCGGGACACTTACAATGAGCAGTTCTTC.

The J gene is TRBJ2-2, the V gene TRBV19, with D possibly being TRBD1 or TRBD2 (6 bases each). Trimming pared 8 bases from V and 3 bases from J, leaving 13 bases between. This CDR3 is 14 amino acids long. Germline V gene sequence: CDR1 LNHDA, CDR2 SQIVND (reference sequence). The DNA for the CDR3 is TGTGCCAGTCGGACGGGGGCGGACACCGGGGAGCTGTTTTTT. It is translated as CASRTGADTGELFF.

CDR3 protein: CSARDSGDSYEQYF. The CDR3 DNA follows: TGCAGTGCTAGAGATAGCGGGGACTCCTACGAGCAGTACTTC. This chain links TRBV20-1 with TRBJ2-7; 8 nucleotides match TRBD2. Per the germline V gene, CDR1 is DFQATT and CDR2 is SNEGSKA (reference sequence). There are 14 residues in the CDR3. Trimming took 0 bases from V and 0 from J; bases not matched to a gene: 1.

This clonotype was found a few times. This sequence joins TRBV27 and TRBJ1-2; D is unresolved. CDR3 length: 14 residues. The V end was cut by 5 bases, the J end by 4 bases, with 14 bases between. CDR1 and CDR2 (germline): MNHEY, SMNVEV (reference sequence). The CDR3 DNA reads as TGTGCCAGCAGTCTAACCCGCGGCAGCTATGGCTACACCTTC. This encodes CASSLTRGSYGYTF.